This T cell receptor (beta chain) appears in the sequencing data of a study of beta chain features in type 1 diabetes. Study outcomes and limitations: Type 1 diabetes patients showed a moderate but significant shortening of TCRB CDR3s in all four CD4+ subsets. Patients with type 1 diabetes carried fewer insertions and had more deletions at their VDJ junctions.

The germline gives CDR1 SEHNR, CDR2 FQNEAQ (reference sequence). The CDR3 is 14 amino acids. This clone appeared a few times. What it binds is not known. Relative to the germline gene, one junction end is altered; a read error may explain this. Sequenced material consisted of expressed TCRB transcripts (all of the isolated RNA was reverse transcribed). Sequencing was performed with immunoSEQ multiplex PCR; in TCRdb, only in-frame clones are kept and a portion is missing. The sample lists roughly 230,000 clones, 7.5% to 10% occurring once. This chain joins TRBV7-9 and TRBJ1-4; 7 nucleotides line up with TRBD1. This receptor was obtained from a woman younger than 35 in good health. Sequencing was done on a sample of naive CD4+ T cells from blood. The CDR3 nucleotides are TGTGCCAGCAGCCCGGGACAGCCTAAGGAAAAACTGTTTTTT. It is translated as CASSPGQPKEKLFF.